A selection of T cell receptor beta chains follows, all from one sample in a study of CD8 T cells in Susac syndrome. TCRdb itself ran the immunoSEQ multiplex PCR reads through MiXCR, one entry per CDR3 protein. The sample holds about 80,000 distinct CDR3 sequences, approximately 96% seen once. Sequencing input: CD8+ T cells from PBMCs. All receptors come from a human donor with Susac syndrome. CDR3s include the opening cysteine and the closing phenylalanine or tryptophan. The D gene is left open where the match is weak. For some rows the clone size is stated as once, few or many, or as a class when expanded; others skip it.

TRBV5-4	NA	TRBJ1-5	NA	TGTGCCAGCAGCTGCTATGACTGGGCCAGCAATCAGCCCCAGCATTTT	CASSCYDWASNQPQHF
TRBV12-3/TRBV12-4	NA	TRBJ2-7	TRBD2	TGTGCCAGCAGTGGCAAGCGGGAGGGCCGGTACGAGCAGTACTTC	CASSGKREGRYEQYF
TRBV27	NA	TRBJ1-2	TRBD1	TGTGCCACCAGCCCCGGGACAGGGAACTTTAGGGGCTACACCTTC	CATSPGTGNFRGYTF
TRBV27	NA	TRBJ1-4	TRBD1	TGTGCCAGCAGAGACGACAGGGCCGGGGATGAAAAACTGTTTTTT	CASRDDRAGDEKLFF
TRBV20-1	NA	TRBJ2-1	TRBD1	TGCAGTGCGCCTGACAGGGGATTGGGGCAGTTCTTC	CSAPDRGLGQFF
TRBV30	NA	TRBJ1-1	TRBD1	TGTGCTTGGGAAGACAGGGCGGACACTGAAGCTTTCTTT	CAWEDRADTEAFF
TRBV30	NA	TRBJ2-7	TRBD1	TGTGCCTGGAGTGGGGGACAGGGCTACGAGCAGTACTTC	CAWSGGQGYEQYF
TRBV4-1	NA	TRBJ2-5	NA	TGCGCCAGCAGCCAGGCTACACTAGAGACCCAGTACTTC	CASSQATLETQYF
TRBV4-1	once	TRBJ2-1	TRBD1	TGCGCCAGCACACAGGGGGTTACCTACAATGAGCAGTTCTTC	CASTQGVTYNEQFF
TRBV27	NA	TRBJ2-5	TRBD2	TGTGCCAGCAGTTTCATAGCGGGAGCGGAGACCCAGTACTTC	CASSFIAGAETQYF
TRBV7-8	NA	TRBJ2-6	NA	TGTGCCAGCAGCTTGGGACTGTCCTCTGGGGCCAACGTCCTGACTTTC	CASSLGLSSGANVLTF
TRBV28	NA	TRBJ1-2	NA	TGTGCCAGCCAGACCGATGTCGCGAATACTAACTATGGCTACACCTTC	CASQTDVANTNYGYTF
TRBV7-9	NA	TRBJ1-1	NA	TGTGCCAGCAGCAGCGACAGGTACACTGAAGCTTTCTTT	CASSSDRYTEAFF
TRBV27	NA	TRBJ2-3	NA	TGTGCCAGCACCACGACAGCTAGCACAGATACGCAGTATTTT	CASTTTASTDTQYF
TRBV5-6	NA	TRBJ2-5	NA	TGTGCCAGCAGCTTGGGAAGGGGAGTCCAAGAGACCCAGTACTTC	CASSLGRGVQETQYF
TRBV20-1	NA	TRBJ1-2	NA	TGCAGTGCCATTCGAGAGGCAGCTAACTATGGCTACACCTTC	CSAIREAANYGYTF
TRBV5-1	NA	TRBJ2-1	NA	TGCGCCAGCACGGCGAGCTCCTACAATGAGCAGTTCTTC	CASTASSYNEQFF
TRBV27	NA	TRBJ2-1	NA	TGTGCCAGTTATCGGGCAGGGGCACAGTTCTTC	CASYRAGAQFF
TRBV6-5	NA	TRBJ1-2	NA	TGTGCCAGCAGCGCGGGGACGACGAGGGGCTACACCTTC	CASSAGTTRGYTF
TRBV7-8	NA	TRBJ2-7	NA	TGTGCCAGCAGCTTAGGTGCCGGGTCCTCCTACGAGCAGTACTTC	CASSLGAGSSYEQYF
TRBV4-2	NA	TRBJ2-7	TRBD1	TGTGCCAGCAGCCAAGAGGACAGGTTTATCTACGAGCAGTACTTC	CASSQEDRFIYEQYF
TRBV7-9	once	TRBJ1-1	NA	TGTGCCAGCAGCGACAGGCCTGAAGCTTTCTTT	CASSDRPEAFF